Presented here are 17 T cell receptor beta chains from one specimen sequenced in a study of T cells after yellow fever vaccination. Each CDR3 protein gets one entry after TCRdb re-called the 5' RACE reads with MiXCR. The table records some 560,000 distinct CDR3 sequences, 17% of them present only once. The sequencing here drew on PBMCs, taken 4 to 6 days after the first yellow fever vaccination. The receptors originated from a man aged 18 to 30 who received the YFV17D yellow fever vaccine.

V gene TRBV27 combines with J gene TRBJ2-3, with D perhaps TRBD1 (6 bases). Per the germline V gene, CDR1 is MNHEY and CDR2 is SMNVEV (reference sequence). V lost 6 bases and J 4 bases, leaving 11 bases between the germline ends. The CDR3 sequence is 13 residues long. The chain's CDR3 is CASSRQVSDTQYF. The CDR3 DNA sequence: TGTGCCAGCAGCAGACAGGTCTCAGATACGCAGTATTTT.

The chain couples TRBV5-1 to TRBJ2-7, with D perhaps matching TRBD1 (5 bases). CDR3 length equals 14 residues. Germline CDR1 and CDR2: SGHRS and YFSETQ. Trimming removed 2 bases at V and 1 base at J, with 10 bases between. The CDR3 spells CASSLDSRSYEQYF. CDR3 nucleotides: TGCGCCAGCAGCTTAGACAGTCGTTCCTACGAGCAGTACTTC.

The V call is TRBV6-1, the J call TRBJ1-1, with no clear D. The CDR3 is made up of 13 amino acids. The V gene's germline CDR1 is MNHNS and CDR2 SASEGT. Trimming cost V 6 bases and J 4 bases, with 12 bases left between them. In DNA form, the CDR3 reads TGTGCCAGCAGGGGCGCGTCCGGCACTGAAGCTTTCTTT. This translates into CASRGASGTEAFF.

This clonotype was detected only a few times. The V call is TRBV29-1, the J call TRBJ2-3; D is possibly TRBD2 (6 bases). Germline V lookup: CDR1 SQVTM, CDR2 ANQGSEA. The CDR3 totals 13 residues. V was cut by 6 bases and J by 2 bases, with 12 bases left in between. The CDR3 bases are TGCAGCGTAGGAGGGACCAACACAGATACGCAGTATTTT. It is translated as CSVGGTNTDTQYF.

This clonotype was recorded at least ten times. The chain combines TRBV28 with TRBJ1-3; D is unclear. V was cut by 3 bases and J by 0 bases, with 6 bases left in between. The CDR3 sequence is 14 residues long. Germline-derived CDR1 and CDR2 are MDHEN and SYDVKM. The CDR3 DNA reads TGTGCCAGCAGTTTGTCCTACTCTGGAAACACCATATATTTT. Its protein product is CASSLSYSGNTIYF.

This clonotype has a handful of counts. V usage is TRBV12-3 or TRBV12-4 and J usage is TRBJ1-1; D not resolved. This CDR3 has 12 amino acids. V was shortened by 1 base and J by 8 bases, with 8 bases between the two germline ends. DNA for the CDR3: TGTGCCAGCAGTTTAGTCGGTCGCGAAGCTTTCTTT. Its translation: CASSLVGREAFF.

This clonotype was detected a few times. The V gene is TRBV4-1, the J gene TRBJ2-1; 8 bases map to TRBD2. This CDR3 is 17 amino acids long. The germline gives CDR1 MGHRA, CDR2 YSYEKL. V lost 1 base and J lost 7; bases outside the gene matches: 12. For the CDR3, the DNA is TGCGCCAGCAGCCAAGCGGGAAGGATAGCGGGGTTGAATGAGCAGTTCTTC. Translated: CASSQAGRIAGLNEQFF.

This clonotype was observed a few times. The CDR3 spells CASSQNREKGNEQFF. For the CDR3, the DNA is TGTGCCAGCAGCCAAAACAGGGAGAAAGGGAATGAGCAGTTCTTC. The gene calls are TRBV5-4 and TRBJ2-1; D is possibly TRBD1 (6 bases). This CDR3 spans 15 amino acids. The germline V and J ends were trimmed by 4 bases and 7 bases, with 18 bases remaining between them. Germline CDR1 and CDR2: SGHNT and YYREEE (reference sequence).

This chain joins TRBV27 and TRBJ2-7; D is possibly TRBD2 (5 bases). The V gene's germline CDR1 is MNHEY and CDR2 SMNVEV (reference sequence). Trimming took off 3 bases at V and 4 bases at J, with 13 bases between the two ends. The CDR3 is 14 residues long. CDR3 sequence: CASSFEGSGYEQYF. For the CDR3, the DNA is TGTGCCAGCAGTTTCGAGGGAAGTGGGTACGAGCAGTACTTC.

The chain uses TRBV4-1 and TRBJ2-7; D ambiguous. Germline CDR1 reads MGHRA; CDR2 reads YSYEKL. Deletions cut 1 base from V and 2 bases from J, with 9 bases between. The CDR3 is made up of 14 amino acids. CDR3 bases: TGCGCCAGCAGCCAAGGCCACACCGCCTACGAGCAGTACTTC. This codes for CASSQGHTAYEQYF.

Ten or more counts support this clonotype. The chain couples TRBV24-1 to TRBJ2-5, with 8 bases that match TRBD1. Germline V gene sequence: CDR1 KGHDR, CDR2 SFDVKD. This CDR3 is 13 amino acids long. V lost 5 bases and J lost 7; bases outside the gene matches: 5. CDR3 sequence reads: CATSASDRGTQYF. DNA of the CDR3: TGTGCCACCAGTGCCTCTGACAGGGGGACCCAGTACTTC.

The chain recombines TRBV9 with TRBJ2-7, with 10 bases aligning to TRBD2. Germline V CDR1 and CDR2: SGDLS, YYNGEE. Trimming cost V 0 bases and J 1 base; bases outside gene matches: 10. The CDR3 contains 18 residues. CDR3 protein: CASSVVPSGGLTSYEQYV. The CDR3 DNA follows: TGTGCCAGCAGCGTAGTCCCTAGCGGGGGACTGACGTCCTACGAGCAGTACGTC.

This clonotype was found once. Relative to the germline gene, one junction end is altered; a read error may explain this. The rearrangement links TRBV5-4 to TRBJ1-2, with D perhaps matching TRBD1 (5 bases). The CDR3 runs 14 residues. Germline V CDR1 and CDR2: SGHNT, YYREEE (reference sequence). The CDR3 is CVSSLTSQVYGYTF. CDR3 bases: TGTGTCAGCAGCCTGACCTCACAGGTATATGGCTACACCTTC.

This chain links TRBV18 with TRBJ2-3; a weak D match, TRBD1 (6 bases). This CDR3 is 14 amino acids long. V lost 3 bases to trimming and J lost 4 bases, with 11 bases between them. Germline CDR1 reads KGHSH; CDR2 reads LQKENI. CDR3 nucleotide sequence: TGTGCCAGCTCACCGCCCAAGGGGGCAGATACGCAGTATTTT. Encoded protein: CASSPPKGADTQYF.

The CDR3 coding sequence is TGTGCCAGCAGACCTATTACTAGGGGACTAGCGGGGGGAAATGAGCAGTTCTTC. This encodes CASRPITRGLAGGNEQFF. This rearrangement joins TRBV11-1 to TRBJ2-1; 15 bases fit TRBD2. J gave up 7 bases and V 6 bases, and 13 bases lay outside the gene matches. Germline V gives CDR1 SGHAT, CDR2 FQDESV (reference sequence). The CDR3 is made up of 18 amino acids.

The rearrangement links TRBV5-6 to TRBJ2-5, with a tentative D call TRBD2 (7 bases). The length of the CDR3 is 14 residues. Germline V gene lookup returns CDR1 SGHDT and CDR2 YYEEEE. V dropped 6 bases and J dropped 4 bases, with 16 bases sitting between them. CDR3 sequence reads: CASTPRGGRETQYF. CDR3 coding DNA: TGTGCCAGCACCCCGAGGGGGGGGCGAGAGACCCAGTACTTC.

This chain links TRBV5-1 with TRBJ2-5; the D gene could be TRBD1 or TRBD2 (5 bases each). V was pared by 4 bases and J by 7 bases, with 17 bases between. In germline, CDR1 is SGHRS, CDR2 YFSETQ. The CDR3 totals 14 residues. CDR3 sequence: CASSEGPSEWTQYF. The CDR3 region has the DNA TGCGCCAGCAGCGAGGGACCTTCGGAATGGACCCAGTACTTC. Based on the CDR3 plus reference TRBV5-1 and TRBJ2-5, the full variable domain is KAGVTQTPRYLIKTRGQQVTLSCSPISGHRSVSWYQQTPGQGLQFLFEYFSETQRNKGNFPGRFSGRQFSNSRSEMNVSTLELGDSALYLCASSEGPSEWTQYFGPGTRLLVL.